This T cell receptor (beta chain) was captured in a study of blood T cell repertoires in COVID-19. The overall study: T cells, B-cell-depleted T cells, or PBMCs provided the cDNA or gDNA that served as material.

Seattle's enrolled individuals joined amid active infection and were then monitored longitudinally. The CDR3 extends over 14 amino acids. V was pared by 8 bases and J by 4 bases, with 9 bases of the junction left unmatched. Germline loops: CDR1 ENHRY, CDR2 SYGVKD. The method was immunoSEQ multiplex PCR; TCRdb's version includes in-frame clones alone and lacks a portion of them. The sample has 200,000 to 300,000 clones, over 90% seen once; the top ten hold 0.83%. The rearrangement uses TRBV10-3 and TRBJ2-7; 9 bases are a match to TRBD1. Sample: peripheral blood. The sequence derives from a man under 40 with COVID-19, enrolled during active disease. CDR3 DNA sequence: TGTGCCATCGGGGGGACAGGGTCATCGTACGAGCAGTACTTC. Translation: CAIGGTGSSYEQYF.